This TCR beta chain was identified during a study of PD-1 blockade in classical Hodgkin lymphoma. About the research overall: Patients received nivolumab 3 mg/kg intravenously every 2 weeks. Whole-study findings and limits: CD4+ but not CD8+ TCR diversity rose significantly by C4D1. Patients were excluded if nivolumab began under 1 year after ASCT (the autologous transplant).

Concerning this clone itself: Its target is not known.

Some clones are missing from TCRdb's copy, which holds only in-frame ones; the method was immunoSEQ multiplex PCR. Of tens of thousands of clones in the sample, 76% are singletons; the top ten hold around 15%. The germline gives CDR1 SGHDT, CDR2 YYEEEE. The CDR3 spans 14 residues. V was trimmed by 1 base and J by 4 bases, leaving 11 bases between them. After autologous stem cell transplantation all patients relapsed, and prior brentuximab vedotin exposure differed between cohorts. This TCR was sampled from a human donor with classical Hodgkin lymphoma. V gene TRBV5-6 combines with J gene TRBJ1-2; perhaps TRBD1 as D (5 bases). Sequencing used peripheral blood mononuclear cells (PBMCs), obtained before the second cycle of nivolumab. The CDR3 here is CASSLWEGIYGYTF. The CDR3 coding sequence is TGTGCCAGCAGCTTGTGGGAGGGGATCTATGGCTACACCTTC.